This T cell receptor beta chain was documented in a study of blood T cell repertoires in COVID-19. For the study at large: Acute and convalescent COVID-19 samples came from the United States, Italy and Spain. The cDNA or gDNA used as material had been derived from T cells, B-cell-depleted T cells, or PBMCs.

Original analysis: Cell counts per sample came from amplifying reference gene primers. Sequenced by immunoSEQ multiplex PCR; TCRdb stores in-frame clones only, minus some. The V and J calls and the clone size are those of that table, but D and trimming were determined from the DNA. The sample lists 150,000 to 200,000 clones; 65% to 90% were seen once. The Seattle patients, enrolled during active infection, were followed longitudinally. The CDR3 is 16 residues long. The germline CDR1 and CDR2 sequences are SGHNT and YENEEA. With 1 base removed from V and 1 base from J, the gap between germline ends came to 13 bases.

What was sequenced was peripheral blood. The gene calls are TRBV11-3 and TRBJ2-5; D is perhaps TRBD2 (6 bases). This TCR was recovered from a woman aged 40 to 50 with COVID-19, enrolled during active disease. CDR3 bases: TGTGCCAGCAGCTTAGCGGGAGAGGCTACCCAAGAGACCCAGTACTTC. Its translation: CASSLAGEATQETQYF.